The clone carrying this T cell receptor beta chain came up many times. The data were obtained in a study of T cells in Graves' hyperthyroidism and ophthalmopathy. With V trimmed by 6 bases and J by 3 bases, 15 bases remained unmatched. The CDR3 extends over 16 amino acids. Germline V CDR1 and CDR2: DFQATT, SNEGSKA (reference sequence). Amplification targeted TCR beta CDR3 regions from RNA transcripts. The HTBI primer set was used in a first-round RT-PCR of the TCR CDR3. From the multiplex PCR reads, TCRdb called clonotypes with MiXCR, one entry per CDR3 protein. The sample carries some 500,000 distinct CDR3 sequences, about 15% recorded once.

The sample taken for sequencing was blood. V gene TRBV20-1 combines with J gene TRBJ2-5, with 8 bases matching TRBD2. The sequence was collected from a woman aged 25 to 45 with Graves' ophthalmopathy. In nucleotides, the CDR3 is TGCAGTGCAAGCCCGAATCCGACTAGCGTCAAAGAGACCCAGTACTTC. It yields the protein CSASPNPTSVKETQYF.